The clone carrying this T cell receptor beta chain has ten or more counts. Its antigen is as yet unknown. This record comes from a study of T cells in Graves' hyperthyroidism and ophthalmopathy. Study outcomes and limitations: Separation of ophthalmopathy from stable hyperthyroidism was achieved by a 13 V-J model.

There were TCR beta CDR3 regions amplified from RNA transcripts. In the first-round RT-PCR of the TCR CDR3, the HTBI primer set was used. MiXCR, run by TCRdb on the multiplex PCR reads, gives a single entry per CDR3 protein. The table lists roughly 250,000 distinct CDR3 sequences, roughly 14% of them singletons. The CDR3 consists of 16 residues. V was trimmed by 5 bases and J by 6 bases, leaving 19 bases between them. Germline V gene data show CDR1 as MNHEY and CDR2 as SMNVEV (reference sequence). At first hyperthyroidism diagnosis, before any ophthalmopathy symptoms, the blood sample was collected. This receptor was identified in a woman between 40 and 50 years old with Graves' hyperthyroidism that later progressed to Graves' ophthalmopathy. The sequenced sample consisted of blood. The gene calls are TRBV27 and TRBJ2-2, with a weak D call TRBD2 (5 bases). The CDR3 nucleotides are TGTGCCAGCAGTCCCAGCCTAGGACTCGGCGCCGGGGAGCTGTTTTTT. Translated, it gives CASSPSLGLGAGELFF.